This T cell receptor beta chain stems from a study of shared clonotypes between healthy human individuals. J was trimmed by 2 bases and V by 4 bases; bases with no gene match: 2. CDR1 and CDR2 from the germline V gene are ENHRY and SYGVKD. This CDR3 contains 16 residues. The table came from immunoSEQ multiplex PCR; TCRdb's copy has only in-frame clones and leaves some out. The data contain 400,000 to 600,000 clones, 70% to 80% of them singletons. The chain recombines TRBV10-3 with TRBJ2-3, with 14 bases that match TRBD2. This clonotype was sampled from a woman in her 40s in good health. Some clones in this sample may be carry-over from other donors' samples. Sequencing input: PBMCs. In nucleotides, the CDR3 is TGTGCCATCAGTGCGGGACTAGCGGGAGTCACAGATACGCAGTATTTT. It encodes CAISAGLAGVTDTQYF.